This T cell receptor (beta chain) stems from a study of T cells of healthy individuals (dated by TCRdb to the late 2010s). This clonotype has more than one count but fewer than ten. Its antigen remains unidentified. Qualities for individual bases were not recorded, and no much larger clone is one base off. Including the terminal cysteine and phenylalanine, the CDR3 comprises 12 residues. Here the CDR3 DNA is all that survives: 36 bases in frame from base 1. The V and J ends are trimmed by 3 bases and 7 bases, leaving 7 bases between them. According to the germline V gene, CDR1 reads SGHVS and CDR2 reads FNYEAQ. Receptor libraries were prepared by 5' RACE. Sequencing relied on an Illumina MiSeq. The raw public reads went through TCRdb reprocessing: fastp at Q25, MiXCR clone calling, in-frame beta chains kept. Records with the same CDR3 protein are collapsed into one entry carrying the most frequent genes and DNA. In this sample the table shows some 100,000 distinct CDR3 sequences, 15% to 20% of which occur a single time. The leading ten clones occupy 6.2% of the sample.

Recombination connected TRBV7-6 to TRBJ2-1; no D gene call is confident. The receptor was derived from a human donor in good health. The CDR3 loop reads CASSFEGNEQFF. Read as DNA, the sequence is TGTGCCAGCAGCTTTGAAGGAAATGAGCAGTTCTTC.